This T cell receptor beta chain emerged from a study of T cell changes during pregnancy in multiple sclerosis. V was clipped by 4 bases and J by 7 bases, with 17 bases between them. The germline V gene encodes CDR1 LGHNA and CDR2 YNFKEQ. The CDR3 is 15 residues long. Sequencing was performed with immunoSEQ multiplex PCR; in TCRdb, only in-frame clones are kept and a portion is missing. The sample carries under 70,000 clones, 91% recorded once. This chain connects TRBV4-2 to TRBJ2-1; the D gene is possibly TRBD2 (7 bases). The sequence derives from a female donor in good health, enrolled as a control in a pregnancy study. This material consisted of CD4+ T cells from peripheral blood mononuclear cells, taken after pregnancy. This CDR3 is CASSLAGEGGNEQFF. CDR3 in DNA: TGTGCCAGCAGCCTCGCAGGGGAGGGGGGAAATGAGCAGTTCTTC.